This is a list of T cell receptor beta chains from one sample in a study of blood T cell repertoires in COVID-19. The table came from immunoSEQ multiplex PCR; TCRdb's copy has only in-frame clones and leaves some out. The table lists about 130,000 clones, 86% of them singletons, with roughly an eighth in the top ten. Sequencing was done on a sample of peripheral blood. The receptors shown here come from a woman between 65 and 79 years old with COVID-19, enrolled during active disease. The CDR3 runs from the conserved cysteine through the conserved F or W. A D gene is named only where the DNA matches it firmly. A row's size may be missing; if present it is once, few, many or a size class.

CDR3nt: TGTGCCAGTAGTATTACAGGGGGTACAGATACGCAGTATTTT
CDR3aa: CASSITGGTDTQYF
v_gene: TRBV19
len: 14
d_gene: TRBD1
j_gene: TRBJ2-3
abundance: NA

CDR3nt: TGTGCCTGGAGTTCTGGGGGGGCCTACGAGCAGTACTTC
CDR3aa: CAWSSGGAYEQYF
v_gene: TRBV30
len: 13
d_gene: TRBD2
j_gene: TRBJ2-7
abundance: NA

CDR3nt: TGTGCCTGGAGTGTAGCGGGGGCCTCAACCGGGGAGCTGTTTTTT
CDR3aa: CAWSVAGASTGELFF
v_gene: TRBV30
len: 15
d_gene: TRBD2
j_gene: TRBJ2-2
abundance: NA

CDR3nt: TGTGCCAGCAGCTTTGGGGGGAATGAGCAGTTCTTC
CDR3aa: CASSFGGNEQFF
v_gene: TRBV11-3
len: 12
d_gene: NA
j_gene: TRBJ2-1
abundance: NA

CDR3nt: TGTGCCAGCAGGTCCTTCGCGGCAGATTCACCCCTCCACTTT
CDR3aa: CASRSFAADSPLHF
v_gene: TRBV11-2
len: 14
d_gene: NA
j_gene: TRBJ1-6
abundance: few

CDR3nt: TGTGCCAGCAGTCCCCCCATCGGGACCCAGTACTTC
CDR3aa: CASSPPIGTQYF
v_gene: TRBV27
len: 12
d_gene: NA
j_gene: TRBJ2-5
abundance: NA

CDR3nt: TGCGCCAGCAGCCAGCCCTCTAGCGGGTACCAAGAGACCCAGTACTTC
CDR3aa: CASSQPSSGYQETQYF
v_gene: TRBV4-1
len: 16
d_gene: TRBD2
j_gene: TRBJ2-5
abundance: NA

CDR3nt: TGTGCCAGCAGCCCACACTCGCCTACAGGGGGTTACTACAATGAGCAGTTCTTC
CDR3aa: CASSPHSPTGGYYNEQFF
v_gene: TRBV11-2
len: 18
d_gene: TRBD1
j_gene: TRBJ2-1
abundance: NA

CDR3nt: TGTGCCAGAAGCCCCCCTCCAGGGCCCGCGAACACCGGGGAGCTGTTTTTT
CDR3aa: CARSPPPGPANTGELFF
v_gene: TRBV5-3
len: 17
d_gene: NA
j_gene: TRBJ2-2
abundance: NA

CDR3nt: TGTGCTAGTGGCTCCCCCCTGCGGAGCTCCTATAATTCACCCCTCCACTTT
CDR3aa: CASGSPLRSSYNSPLHF
v_gene: TRBV12-5
len: 17
d_gene: NA
j_gene: TRBJ1-6
abundance: NA

CDR3nt: TGTGCCAGCACCAAGGACAGCGACTATGGCTACACCTTC
CDR3aa: CASTKDSDYGYTF
v_gene: TRBV9
len: 13
d_gene: NA
j_gene: TRBJ1-2
abundance: NA

CDR3nt: TGTGCCAGCTCACCACGTGACAGGGGCTACTTTGGCTACACCTTC
CDR3aa: CASSPRDRGYFGYTF
v_gene: TRBV18
len: 15
d_gene: TRBD1
j_gene: TRBJ1-2
abundance: NA

CDR3nt: TGCGCCAGCAGCCCAGGACATAGCAATCAGCCCCAGCATTTT
CDR3aa: CASSPGHSNQPQHF
v_gene: TRBV4-1
len: 14
d_gene: NA
j_gene: TRBJ1-5
abundance: NA

CDR3nt: TGTGCCAGCAGCTTAGCGGGAGCCCACAATGAGCAGTTCTTC
CDR3aa: CASSLAGAHNEQFF
v_gene: TRBV2
len: 14
d_gene: TRBD2
j_gene: TRBJ2-1
abundance: once

CDR3nt: TGCGCCAGCAGTGACACGTGGGCCGCCGCCTACGAGCAGTACTTC
CDR3aa: CASSDTWAAAYEQYF
v_gene: TRBV10-2
len: 15
d_gene: NA
j_gene: TRBJ2-7
abundance: once

CDR3nt: TGCAGCGTTGAAGATTGGGATGACAGGGCCCGCTTAAGGAACTATGGCTACACCTTC
CDR3aa: CSVEDWDDRARLRNYGYTF
v_gene: TRBV29-1
len: 19
d_gene: TRBD1
j_gene: TRBJ1-2
abundance: NA

CDR3nt: TGTGCCAGCGCAGGGGGCTCAACAGATACGCAGTATTTT
CDR3aa: CASAGGSTDTQYF
v_gene: TRBV28
len: 13
d_gene: TRBD1
j_gene: TRBJ2-3
abundance: NA

CDR3nt: TGTGCCAGCAGCGAGAACACCGGGACAGGGTACTCACCCCTCCACTTT
CDR3aa: CASSENTGTGYSPLHF
v_gene: TRBV9
len: 16
d_gene: TRBD1
j_gene: TRBJ1-6
abundance: once

CDR3nt: TGTGCCAGCAGCTTAAGGACTACCAGAAACCCGTACCAAGAGACCCAGTACTTC
CDR3aa: CASSLRTTRNPYQETQYF
v_gene: TRBV7-2
len: 18
d_gene: NA
j_gene: TRBJ2-5
abundance: NA

CDR3nt: TGTGCCAGCAGTTGGGACATTAATTCACCCCTCCACTTT
CDR3aa: CASSWDINSPLHF
v_gene: TRBV28
len: 13
d_gene: NA
j_gene: TRBJ1-6
abundance: NA

CDR3nt: TGTGCCAGCAGCCTAGAGGCAGATTCTTCAACTAATGAAAAACTGTTTTTT
CDR3aa: CASSLEADSSTNEKLFF
v_gene: TRBV3-1/TRBV3-2
len: 17
d_gene: NA
j_gene: TRBJ1-4
abundance: NA

CDR3nt: TGTGCCAGCAGCTCGGGACAGGGGATGGGCGAGCAGTACTTC
CDR3aa: CASSSGQGMGEQYF
v_gene: TRBV11-2
len: 14
d_gene: TRBD1
j_gene: TRBJ2-7
abundance: NA

CDR3nt: TGTGCCAGCAGACAGGGAACGGGGGGAAACACCATATATTTT
CDR3aa: CASRQGTGGNTIYF
v_gene: TRBV4-2
len: 14
d_gene: NA
j_gene: TRBJ1-3
abundance: NA

CDR3nt: TGTGCCAGCAGTTACCAGTACGAGCAGTACTTC
CDR3aa: CASSYQYEQYF
v_gene: TRBV6-2/TRBV6-3
len: 11
d_gene: NA
j_gene: TRBJ2-7
abundance: NA

CDR3nt: TGTGCCAGCAGCTTGCCAGGCCCCACTGAAGCTTTCTTT
CDR3aa: CASSLPGPTEAFF
v_gene: TRBV5-6
len: 13
d_gene: NA
j_gene: TRBJ1-1
abundance: NA

CDR3nt: TGTGCTAGCAGCTTAGGGAGTGGAGCAGATACGCAGTATTTT
CDR3aa: CASSLGSGADTQYF
v_gene: TRBV7-7
len: 14
d_gene: NA
j_gene: TRBJ2-3
abundance: NA

CDR3nt: TGTGCCAGCAGCTTAGTTGTACTAGCGGGGGTTCCTTATACGCAGTATTTT
CDR3aa: CASSLVVLAGVPYTQYF
v_gene: TRBV7-8
len: 17
d_gene: TRBD2
j_gene: TRBJ2-3
abundance: NA

CDR3nt: TGTGCCAGCAGCGCCGGGACAGGGTCCATCTACGAGCAGTACTTC
CDR3aa: CASSAGTGSIYEQYF
v_gene: TRBV5-4
len: 15
d_gene: TRBD1
j_gene: TRBJ2-7
abundance: NA

CDR3nt: TGCGCCAGCAGCTTGGTCCTAGCGGGGGGGTACAATGAGCAGTTCTTC
CDR3aa: CASSLVLAGGYNEQFF
v_gene: TRBV5-1
len: 16
d_gene: TRBD2
j_gene: TRBJ2-1
abundance: NA

CDR3nt: TGTGCCAGCTCACAGAGCGGCTACGAGCAGTACTTC
CDR3aa: CASSQSGYEQYF
v_gene: TRBV18
len: 12
d_gene: NA
j_gene: TRBJ2-7
abundance: NA

CDR3nt: TGTGCCAGCAGTACGGCGGCTTACTCTGGAAACACCATATATTTT
CDR3aa: CASSTAAYSGNTIYF
v_gene: TRBV3-1/TRBV3-2
len: 15
d_gene: NA
j_gene: TRBJ1-3
abundance: NA

CDR3nt: TGTGCCAGCAGCCTACGCGGGATTACACATTACACCGGGGAGCTGTTTTTT
CDR3aa: CASSLRGITHYTGELFF
v_gene: TRBV3-1/TRBV3-2
len: 17
d_gene: NA
j_gene: TRBJ2-2
abundance: NA

CDR3nt: TGTGCCAGCAGCTTGGTGGTCGGCGAGCAGTACTTC
CDR3aa: CASSLVVGEQYF
v_gene: TRBV5-5
len: 12
d_gene: NA
j_gene: TRBJ2-7
abundance: NA

CDR3nt: TGTGCCAGCAGCGGATTAGCGGGGGGGACCTACGAGCAGTACTTC
CDR3aa: CASSGLAGGTYEQYF
v_gene: TRBV9
len: 15
d_gene: TRBD2
j_gene: TRBJ2-7
abundance: NA

CDR3nt: TGTGCCAGCAGTTACTCCAGCAGGCCCCTCTATGGCTACACCTTC
CDR3aa: CASSYSSRPLYGYTF
v_gene: TRBV6-5
len: 15
d_gene: NA
j_gene: TRBJ1-2
abundance: NA

CDR3nt: TGTGCCAGCAGCTTAGTCACTAGCGGGGATGGGCAGTTCTTC
CDR3aa: CASSLVTSGDGQFF
v_gene: TRBV7-2
len: 14
d_gene: TRBD2
j_gene: TRBJ2-1
abundance: NA

CDR3nt: TGTGCCAGCAGTTCCCGAGGACTAGATGGGACCCAGTACTTC
CDR3aa: CASSSRGLDGTQYF
v_gene: TRBV25-1
len: 14
d_gene: TRBD2
j_gene: TRBJ2-5
abundance: once

CDR3nt: TGTGCCAGCAGCTTTAGTAGGAACACTGAAGCTTTCTTT
CDR3aa: CASSFSRNTEAFF
v_gene: TRBV7-3
len: 13
d_gene: NA
j_gene: TRBJ1-1
abundance: once

CDR3nt: TGTGCCAGCAGTAGACAGAACGAGCAGTACTTC
CDR3aa: CASSRQNEQYF
v_gene: TRBV25-1
len: 11
d_gene: NA
j_gene: TRBJ2-7
abundance: NA

CDR3nt: TGTGCCAGCAGCCGGGGGGGCGTGGAGCAGTTCTTC
CDR3aa: CASSRGGVEQFF
v_gene: TRBV7-2
len: 12
d_gene: TRBD2
j_gene: TRBJ2-1
abundance: NA

CDR3nt: TGTGCCAGCAGCTTCTGGGGCTGGAATCAGCCCCAGCATTTT
CDR3aa: CASSFWGWNQPQHF
v_gene: TRBV7-9
len: 14
d_gene: NA
j_gene: TRBJ1-5
abundance: few

CDR3nt: TGTGCCAGCAGCAGAGCGGATAATTCACCCCTCCACTTT
CDR3aa: CASSRADNSPLHF
v_gene: TRBV7-9
len: 13
d_gene: NA
j_gene: TRBJ1-6
abundance: NA

CDR3nt: TGTGCCAGCAGCGCCCTCTCAGGGGACGACGGCTACACCTTC
CDR3aa: CASSALSGDDGYTF
v_gene: TRBV3-1/TRBV3-2
len: 14
d_gene: NA
j_gene: TRBJ1-2
abundance: NA

CDR3nt: TGTGCCAGCCGTGGGGATCCGGGGAATTCACCCCTCCACTTT
CDR3aa: CASRGDPGNSPLHF
v_gene: TRBV2
len: 14
d_gene: NA
j_gene: TRBJ1-6
abundance: NA

CDR3nt: TGTGCCAGTAGTATCGGGGGCTCTGGGGCCAACGTCCTGACTTTC
CDR3aa: CASSIGGSGANVLTF
v_gene: TRBV19
len: 15
d_gene: NA
j_gene: TRBJ2-6
abundance: NA

CDR3nt: TGCGCCAGCAGTTGGGTTTCAGGCGGGGAGCTGTTTTTT
CDR3aa: CASSWVSGGELFF
v_gene: TRBV5-1
len: 13
d_gene: NA
j_gene: TRBJ2-2
abundance: NA

CDR3nt: TGTGCCAGCAGCCAAACAGGGACCGCCGGGGAAAAACTGTTTTTT
CDR3aa: CASSQTGTAGEKLFF
v_gene: TRBV6-5
len: 15
d_gene: NA
j_gene: TRBJ1-4
abundance: NA

CDR3nt: TGTGCCAGCAGTTGGGCAGAATTTAGCAATCAGCCCCAGCATTTT
CDR3aa: CASSWAEFSNQPQHF
v_gene: TRBV28
len: 15
d_gene: NA
j_gene: TRBJ1-5
abundance: few

CDR3nt: TGTGCCAGCAGCTTGGATGGCAGATATTATGGCTACACCTTC
CDR3aa: CASSLDGRYYGYTF
v_gene: TRBV5-8
len: 14
d_gene: NA
j_gene: TRBJ1-2
abundance: few

CDR3nt: TGTGCCAGCAGCTCCCAGGGAGGAGGCACTGAAGCTTTCTTT
CDR3aa: CASSSQGGGTEAFF
v_gene: TRBV7-9
len: 14
d_gene: NA
j_gene: TRBJ1-1
abundance: NA

CDR3nt: TGTGCCAGCGAGGGGGTACAGCCTTACAATGAGCAGTTCTTC
CDR3aa: CASEGVQPYNEQFF
v_gene: TRBV6-5
len: 14
d_gene: NA
j_gene: TRBJ2-1
abundance: once

CDR3nt: TGTGCCAGCAGTGCTGGGACAGGCAAAACGGGGCCCCAGCATTTT
CDR3aa: CASSAGTGKTGPQHF
v_gene: TRBV2
len: 15
d_gene: TRBD1
j_gene: TRBJ1-5
abundance: NA

CDR3nt: TGTGCCAGCAGCGTACAGGCCCTGTCTTCACCCCTCCACTTT
CDR3aa: CASSVQALSSPLHF
v_gene: TRBV9
len: 14
d_gene: NA
j_gene: TRBJ1-6
abundance: NA

CDR3nt: TGTGCCAGCAGTCAACTAAGGACACTTTCTAGCACAGATACGCAGTATTTT
CDR3aa: CASSQLRTLSSTDTQYF
v_gene: TRBV28
len: 17
d_gene: NA
j_gene: TRBJ2-3
abundance: NA

CDR3nt: TGTGCCAGCAGCTTACCGGGGGGCGGAGAGACCCAGTACTTC
CDR3aa: CASSLPGGGETQYF
v_gene: TRBV7-8
len: 14
d_gene: NA
j_gene: TRBJ2-5
abundance: NA

CDR3nt: TGTGCCAGCAGTTTAGTCTCAGGGGGTGGTAATTCACCCCTCCACTTT
CDR3aa: CASSLVSGGGNSPLHF
v_gene: TRBV28
len: 16
d_gene: TRBD1
j_gene: TRBJ1-6
abundance: NA

CDR3nt: TGTGCCAGCAGTGGGCAGGGTGGGCAAGAGACCCAGTACTTC
CDR3aa: CASSGQGGQETQYF
v_gene: TRBV2
len: 14
d_gene: NA
j_gene: TRBJ2-5
abundance: NA